Sequencing of this T cell receptor (beta chain) was carried out in a study of blood T cells in healthy people across ages. The CDR3 is 14 residues long. Trimming left V 1 base short and J 8 bases short, with 14 bases between. The authors ran a second PCR of about 7 to 12 cycles using a sample-barcoded 5' primer and a J-beta primer mix. Each TCR beta cDNA got a 12-nucleotide random molecular identifier. MiXCR was run by TCRdb on the 5' RACE reads, yielding one entry per CDR3 protein. The table lists 780,000 or so distinct CDR3 sequences, 53% of them singletons. A word on this clonotype: The antigen is undetermined.

Findings and limits, study-wide: Long-lived donors carried more naive CD4+ cells and greater diversity than aged donors. Across samples, TCR beta diversity tracked strongly with naive T cell percentage.

The origin of this receptor is a man aged 80 or over in good health. Sequencing was carried out using blood. The chain recombines TRBV12-3 or TRBV12-4 with TRBJ1-2; D gene ambiguous. CDR3 region: CASSLGSLSRGYTF. The CDR3 nucleotides are TGTGCCAGCAGTTTAGGGTCCTTGAGCAGGGGCTACACCTTC.